Below are 25 T cell receptor beta chains sequenced from a single sample in a study of shared clonotypes between healthy human individuals. The table came from immunoSEQ multiplex PCR; TCRdb's copy has only in-frame clones and leaves some out. The table has over a million clones, around 98% seen once. Sequencing was performed on naive CD4+ T cells sorted from blood. The subset is: CD45RA+ positively selected. These receptor sequences come from a man younger than 40 in good health.

Here the CDR3 reads CASSLGGGTPPHF. The CDR3 DNA sequence: TGTGCCAGCAGCTTAGGCGGTGGGACTCCACCGCATTTT. The V and J genes are TRBV7-6 and TRBJ1-5, with D perhaps TRBD1 (5 bases). The V gene lost 1 base and the J gene lost 15 bases, with 16 bases spanning the gap. From germline, CDR1 is SGHVS and CDR2 FNYEAQ. The CDR3 is made up of 13 amino acids.

This sequence joins TRBV11-2 and TRBJ2-3, with TRBD2 matching 7 bases. Trimming at V came to 0 bases and at J to 8 bases, leaving 11 bases not matched to a gene. Germline V gene data show CDR1 as SGHAT and CDR2 as FQNNGV. The CDR3 length is 16 residues. The CDR3 is CASSLDTGLVGGTQYF. The DNA of the CDR3 is TGTGCCAGCAGCTTAGATACCGGACTAGTCGGGGGTACGCAGTATTTT.

The chain links TRBV6-1 to TRBJ2-2; 7 nucleotides match TRBD2. The CDR3 runs 16 residues. J gave up 0 bases and V 3 bases, and 4 bases lay outside the gene matches. Germline-derived CDR1 and CDR2 are MNHNS and SASEGT. CDR3 DNA sequence: TGTGCCAGCAGTGATTTAGCGGGTGCGAACACCGGGGAGCTGTTTTTT. Encoded protein: CASSDLAGANTGELFF.

Note on this clone: The same CDR3 arises from other DNA sequences in this sample as well. The chain couples TRBV28 to TRBJ2-1; no clear D gene. Germline V lookup: CDR1 MDHEN, CDR2 SYDVKM. Trimming shortened V by 5 bases and J by 0 bases, and 5 bases separated the two germline ends. The length of the CDR3 is 13 residues. The CDR3 sequence: CASSLPSYNEQFF. CDR3 DNA sequence: TGTGCCAGCAGTCTTCCCTCCTACAATGAGCAGTTCTTC.

V is TRBV2 and J is TRBJ2-7; D is possibly TRBD1 (5 bases). V dropped 7 bases and J dropped 3 bases, with 13 bases sitting between them. Germline CDR1 is SNHLY and CDR2 is FYNNEI. CDR3 length: 13 residues. This CDR3 is CASNRLQVYEQYF. CDR3 DNA sequence: TGTGCCAGCAATCGATTACAGGTCTACGAGCAGTACTTC.

The J gene is TRBJ2-7, the V gene TRBV7-9; the match to TRBD2 covers 7 bases. This CDR3 has 15 amino acids. Germline CDR1 reads SEHNR; CDR2 reads FQNEAQ (reference sequence). Trimming cost V 2 bases and J 5 bases; bases outside gene matches: 9. CDR3 sequence reads: CASSLYGRPGDEQYF. DNA of the CDR3: TGTGCCAGCAGCTTATACGGGAGGCCCGGCGACGAGCAGTACTTC.

The chain has TRBV11-3 and TRBJ2-1; D may be TRBD2 (6 bases). Germline V gene data show CDR1 as SGHNT and CDR2 as YENEEA. The CDR3 covers 17 residues. Trimming cost V 3 bases and J 4 bases, with 19 bases left between them. CDR3 coding DNA: TGTGCCAGCAGCTTGGCGACCGCGGGGATAGGGTACAATGAGCAGTTCTTC. It yields the protein CASSLATAGIGYNEQFF.

This clone appeared once. The chain couples TRBV11-2 to TRBJ2-1; D possibly matches TRBD1 or TRBD2 (5 bases each). The germline V gene has CDR1 SGHAT and CDR2 FQNNGV. Trimming stripped 2 bases from V and 8 bases from J, with 16 bases between. CDR3 length equals 15 residues. CDR3 nucleotides: TGTGCCAGCAGCTTATTACGGGGACGATTCGATGAGCAGTTCTTC. This translates into CASSLLRGRFDEQFF.

This chain joins TRBV28 and TRBJ2-1; TRBD1 matches 9 bases. Germline V CDR1 and CDR2: MDHEN, SYDVKM. V lost 1 base and J lost 9; bases outside the gene matches: 10. The CDR3 is 16 residues long. In nucleotides, the CDR3 is TGTGCCAGCAGTTTATCGCGGCCACAGGGGGCGACTGAGCAGTTCTTC. The encoded protein is CASSLSRPQGATEQFF.

Here the CDR3 DNA reads TGTGCCAGCTCACCCACGTCTGGCGGGAAAAATAGCAATCAGCCCCAGCATTTT. It encodes CASSPTSGGKNSNQPQHF. The chain uses TRBV18 and TRBJ1-5; the D is unclear. Germline-derived CDR1 and CDR2 are KGHSH and LQKENI. With 3 bases removed from V and 0 bases from J, the gap between germline ends came to 18 bases. The CDR3 runs to 18 residues. The entire variable domain, with the rest obtained from reference TRBV18 and TRBJ1-5, is as follows: NAGVMQNPRHLVRRRGQEARLRCSPMKGHSHVYWYRQLPEEGLKFMVYLQKENIIDESGMPKERFSAEFPKEGPSILRIQQVVRGDSAAYFCASSPTSGGKNSNQPQHFGDGTRLSIL.

This clone was detected once. This rearrangement joins TRBV5-4 to TRBJ2-5; 10 bases line up with TRBD2. Germline V CDR1 and CDR2: SGHNT, YYREEE (reference sequence). The CDR3 contains 15 residues. J gave up 5 bases and V 3 bases, and 7 bases lay outside the gene matches. CDR3 nucleotides: TGTGCCAGCAGCTCATCTAGCGGGAGTGGGGAGACCCAGTACTTC. Translating it yields CASSSSSGSGETQYF.

This clone was detected once. V gene TRBV18 combines with J gene TRBJ1-1; 7 bases agree with TRBD1. Unmatched junction bases numbered 12, after V lost 3 bases and J lost 2 bases. CDR3 length: 17 residues. CDR1 and CDR2 from the germline V gene are KGHSH and LQKENI. The CDR3 region has the DNA TGTGCCAGCTCACCCTTACAGGGGAGAGTAGGAAACACTGAAGCTTTCTTT. Its protein product is CASSPLQGRVGNTEAFF.

The rearrangement links TRBV18 to TRBJ2-7, with D hard to call. The CDR3 runs 14 residues. V was trimmed by 5 bases and J by 0 bases, leaving 11 bases between them. The germline gives CDR1 KGHSH, CDR2 LQKENI. CDR3 loop: CASSTLQSSYEQYF. The CDR3 nucleotides read TGTGCCAGCTCAACCCTACAGAGCTCCTACGAGCAGTACTTC.

V usage is TRBV9 and J usage is TRBJ2-5; 12 bases match TRBD1. The germline gives CDR1 SGDLS, CDR2 YYNGEE. Unmatched junction bases numbered 2, after V lost 0 bases and J lost 5 bases. The CDR3 loop spans 15 amino acids. CDR3 amino acids: CASSVGDRGPETQYF. CDR3 bases: TGTGCCAGCAGCGTAGGGGACAGGGGGCCGGAGACCCAGTACTTC.

The rearrangement joins TRBV27 to TRBJ2-7; 9 bases line up with TRBD1. Trimming removed 5 bases from V and 6 bases from J; junction bases left unmatched: 8. The length of the CDR3 is 14 residues. Per germline, CDR1 MNHEY and CDR2 SMNVEV (reference sequence). DNA of the CDR3: TGTGCCAGCAGTCATCCGGGACAGGGACCCGAGCAGTACTTC. Protein: CASSHPGQGPEQYF.

Here the CDR3 DNA reads TGTGCCAGCAGCTGGTTGACAGGGGGCTACGAGCAGTACTTC. Its translation: CASSWLTGGYEQYF. V gene TRBV7-9 combines with J gene TRBJ2-7, with 9 bases aligning to TRBD1. CDR1 and CDR2 from the germline V gene are SEHNR and FQNEAQ (reference sequence). The CDR3 has 14 amino acids. Germline trimming cut 4 bases from V and 3 bases from J; bases unmatched to any gene: 4.

The chain joins TRBV7-6 to TRBJ2-1, with 8 bases matching TRBD2. The trim removed 2 bases at V and 4 bases at J, leaving 7 bases unmatched. Germline V CDR1 and CDR2: SGHVS, FNYEAQ. The CDR3 is 16 amino acids. CDR3 in amino acids: CASSLSSGSSYNEQFF. Here the CDR3 DNA reads TGTGCCAGCAGCTTATCCAGCGGGAGTTCGTACAATGAGCAGTTCTTC.

This clone was observed once. J is TRBJ2-1 and V is TRBV19, with D hard to call. This CDR3 comprises 13 residues. Looked up from germline, CDR1 is LNHDA and CDR2 is SQIVND (reference sequence). V lost 1 base and J lost 5, with 6 bases in between. CDR3 DNA sequence: TGTGCCAGTAGTATAGGCCTCCACAATGAGCAGTTCTTC. This codes for CASSIGLHNEQFF.

This chain links TRBV6-1 with TRBJ2-7, with D maybe TRBD1 (6 bases). Germline CDR1 MNHNS, CDR2 SASEGT. The CDR3 spans 14 residues. The V end was cut by 6 bases, the J end by 6 bases, with 18 bases between. The CDR3 loop is CASRPGQINTEQYF. The CDR3 DNA follows: TGTGCCAGCAGACCCGGACAGATAAATACCGAGCAGTACTTC.

The chain combines TRBV28 with TRBJ2-7; TRBD2 might be the D (6 bases). Trimming left V 4 bases short and J 3 bases short, with 16 bases between. This CDR3 has 15 amino acids. CDR1 and CDR2 from the germline V gene are MDHEN and SYDVKM. This CDR3 reads CASSSPAEGNYEQYF. The CDR3 DNA follows: TGTGCCAGCAGTTCCCCAGCGGAGGGGAACTACGAGCAGTACTTC.

The chain recombines TRBV18 with TRBJ2-2; a possible D gene is TRBD1 (6 bases). Germline V gene sequence: CDR1 KGHSH, CDR2 LQKENI. The CDR3 spans 14 residues. Trimming took off 3 bases at V and 3 bases at J, with 8 bases between the two ends. DNA of the CDR3: TGTGCCAGCTCACCGGGGGCCTACACCGGGGAGCTGTTTTTT. This translates into CASSPGAYTGELFF.

As regards this clone: Other DNA sequences in this sample translate to the same CDR3. The V call is TRBV28, the J call TRBJ2-7; perhaps TRBD2 as D (6 bases). Germline V gene data show CDR1 as MDHEN and CDR2 as SYDVKM. Trimming shortened V by 3 bases and J by 2 bases, and 11 bases separated the two germline ends. CDR3 length: 14 amino acids. Here the CDR3 reads CASSLSSVTYEQYF. The CDR3 nucleotides read TGTGCCAGCAGTTTGTCTAGCGTTACCTACGAGCAGTACTTC.

The chain uses TRBV30 and TRBJ2-3; D remains unclear. This CDR3 region has 12 residues. Trimming stripped 1 base from V and 10 bases from J, with 12 bases between. The germline gives CDR1 GTSNPN, CDR2 SVGIG (reference sequence). CDR3 bases: TGTGCCTGGAGTGCAGGTAGTGTTGCGCAGTATTTT. This codes for CAWSAGSVAQYF.

The J gene is TRBJ2-5, the V gene TRBV5-1; 13 bases line up with TRBD2. V shed 4 bases, J shed 2 bases, and the junction held 5 bases outside the gene matches. From germline, CDR1 is SGHRS and CDR2 YFSETQ. The CDR3 totals 16 residues. The CDR3 spells CASSQGTSGKQETQYF. CDR3 bases: TGCGCCAGCAGCCAAGGGACTAGCGGGAAACAAGAGACCCAGTACTTC.

The chain couples TRBV4-3 to TRBJ2-3; 9 bases align to TRBD1. Germline loops: CDR1 LGHNA, CDR2 YSLEER. Unmatched junction bases numbered 3, after V lost 4 bases and J lost 1 base. The CDR3 sequence is 15 residues long. This CDR3 is CASSLDRGGTDTQYF. For the CDR3, the DNA is TGCGCCAGCAGCCTTGACAGGGGGGGCACAGATACGCAGTATTTT.